This record looks at one T cell receptor beta chain sequence and its context. Its target is not known. The CDR3 sequence is 14 residues long. CDR1 SGHTA and CDR2 FQGNSA come from the germline V gene. This sample was taken from a study of T cell responses to AZD1222 COVID-19 vaccine. Findings and caveats of the study: Spike-wide coverage was observed for vaccine-associated CD4 TCRs, with dominant responses at 160-218 and 743-854. An increase in Spike-specific TCR breadth and depth was observed after two AZD1222 doses.

TCRdb keeps only in-frame clones here, not all; method: immunoSEQ multiplex PCR. This sample has 150,000 to 200,000 clones, with about 92% found just once. This chain joins TRBV7-2 and TRBJ2-5; perhaps TRBD2 as D (6 bases). The assigned J gene may be wrong: the sequence end matches TRBJ2-7 better. The receptor was isolated from an adult who received the AZD1222 COVID-19 vaccine. Sample: peripheral blood, taken 28 days after the second AZD1222 dose. The CDR3 loop is CASSFRTTSYEQYF. DNA for the CDR3: TGTGCCAGCAGCTTTAGGACTACCTCCTACGAGCAGTACTTC.